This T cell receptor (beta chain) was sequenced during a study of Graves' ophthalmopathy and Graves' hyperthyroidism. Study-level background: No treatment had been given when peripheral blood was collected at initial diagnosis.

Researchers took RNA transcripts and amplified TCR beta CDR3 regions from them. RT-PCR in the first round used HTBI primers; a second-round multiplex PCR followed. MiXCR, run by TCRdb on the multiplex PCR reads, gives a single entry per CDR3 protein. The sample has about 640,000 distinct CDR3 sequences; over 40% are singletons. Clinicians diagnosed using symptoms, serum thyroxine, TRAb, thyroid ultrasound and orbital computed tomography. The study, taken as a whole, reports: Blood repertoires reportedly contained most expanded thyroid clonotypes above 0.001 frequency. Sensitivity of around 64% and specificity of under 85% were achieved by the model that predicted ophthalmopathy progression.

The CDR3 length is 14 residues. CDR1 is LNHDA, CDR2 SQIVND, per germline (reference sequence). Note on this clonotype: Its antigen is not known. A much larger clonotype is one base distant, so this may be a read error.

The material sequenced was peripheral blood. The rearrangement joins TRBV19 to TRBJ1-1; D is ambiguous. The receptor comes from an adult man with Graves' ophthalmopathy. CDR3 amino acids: CASSHRTENTEASF. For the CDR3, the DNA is TGTGCCAGTAGCCATCGGACCGAGAACACTGAAGCTTCCTTT.